This record looks at one T cell receptor (beta chain) sequence and its context. Its antigen is unidentified. The data originate from a study of CD8+CD57+ T cells in acquired aplastic anemia. Study overall: Sorted CD4+ and CD8+ cells yielded DNA averaging approximately 3 ug. On average, healthy donors gave 8.5 million to 13 million reads for CD4+ cells. The study's findings and limits: Between the patient and control groups, CD8+ Simpson's diversity did not differ significantly.

It was genomic DNA that served as the template for profiling TCR beta VDJ and CDR3. TCRdb redid the calling of the reads with MiXCR, one entry per CDR3 protein. The sample holds around 190,000 distinct CDR3 sequences; over 55% are singletons and the top ten take around 32%. The receptor was isolated from a human donor in good health. The sequenced material came from sorted CD4+, CD8+, or CD8+CD57+ T cells (not recorded which) from PBMCs.

The CDR3 coding sequence is TGTGCCAGTAGTGCCTGGGGTTCGAACACTGAAGCTTTCTTT. Translated: CASSAWGSNTEAFF. The chain is built from TRBV19 and TRBJ1-1; unclear D gene. This CDR3 spans 14 amino acids. With 5 bases removed from V and 1 base from J, the gap between germline ends came to 11 bases. Germline loops: CDR1 LNHDA, CDR2 SQIVND (reference sequence).